Sequencing of this T cell receptor beta chain was carried out in a study of sequential checkpoint blockade in melanoma. Stated treatment: randomized to nivolumab then ipilimumab (arm A) or the reverse (arm B). From thawed PBMCs, live CD3+CD8+ cells negative for CD19 and CD56 were sorted. V dropped 2 bases and J dropped 2 bases, with 13 bases sitting between them. Germline loops: CDR1 MNHGY, CDR2 SAAAGT. The CDR3 totals 15 residues. Generated by immunoSEQ multiplex PCR, the TCRdb table keeps only in-frame clones and is missing some. The table lists about 14,000 clones, over 50% of them singletons. This TCR was sampled from a human donor with melanoma. V is TRBV6-8 and J is TRBJ2-7, with D possibly TRBD2 on 5 matching bases. The sample consisted of CD8+ T cells sorted from blood (inferred from file names), taken from a patient given nivolumab and ipilimumab in sequence. The chain's CDR3 is CASSYQTEEPYEQYF. CDR3 coding DNA: TGTGCCAGCAGTTACCAGACGGAGGAGCCCTACGAGCAGTACTTC.